Below are 21 T cell receptor beta chains sequenced from a single sample in a study of blood T cell repertoires in COVID-19. Libraries were prepared by immunoSEQ multiplex PCR; TCRdb keeps only in-frame clonotypes and omits some of them. Found here are approximately 240,000 clones, roughly 85% of them singletons; the top ten hold 2.5% to 3.5%. Input material: peripheral blood. These receptors were taken from a man aged 45-65 years who had recovered from COVID-19.

The V and J genes are TRBV27 and TRBJ2-2, with TRBD2 matching 7 bases. The CDR3 has 14 residues. The germline gives CDR1 MNHEY, CDR2 SMNVEV (reference sequence). Unmatched junction bases numbered 2, after V lost 0 bases and J lost 7 bases. CDR3 in amino acids: CASSLSWGGGELFF. CDR3 sequence (DNA): TGTGCCAGCAGTTTATCGTGGGGGGGCGGGGAGCTGTTTTTT.

The V call is TRBV18, the J call TRBJ2-6, with 13 positions matching TRBD2. Germline assignment: CDR1 KGHSH and CDR2 LQKENI. CDR3 size: 19 residues. V trimming: 3 bases; J trimming: 2 bases; junction bases outside the gene matches: 7. CDR3 DNA: TGTGCCAGCTCACCCCCGGGACTAGCGGGAATACCTGGGGCCAACGTCCTGACTTTC. Its protein is CASSPPGLAGIPGANVLTF.

The chain combines TRBV24-1 with TRBJ2-1, with D perhaps TRBD1 (5 bases). Germline V gives CDR1 KGHDR, CDR2 SFDVKD. The V end was cut by 5 bases, the J end by 5 bases, with 18 bases between. This CDR3 is 16 amino acids long. This CDR3 reads CATSAPGQGLHNEQFF. DNA of the CDR3: TGTGCCACCAGTGCCCCGGGCCAGGGTCTACACAATGAGCAGTTCTTC.

The chain combines TRBV28 with TRBJ2-5, with D uncertain. CDR1 MDHEN and CDR2 SYDVKM come from the germline V gene. Trimming cost V 5 bases and J 5 bases, with 9 bases left between them. The CDR3 has 12 amino acids. The CDR3 DNA reads as TGTGCCAGCAGTCGACTCCGGGAGACCCAGTACTTC. It yields the protein CASSRLRETQYF.

The genes are TRBV15 and TRBJ2-1, with 10 bases fitting TRBD2. Per germline, CDR1 LNHNV and CDR2 YYDKDF (reference sequence). The length of the CDR3 is 16 residues. Trimming at V came to 7 bases and at J to 3 bases, leaving 9 bases not matched to a gene. CDR3 in DNA: TGTGCCACCAAGCAGAGGAGGACTAGCGGCTACAATGAGCAGTTCTTC. Its protein is CATKQRRTSGYNEQFF.

The rearrangement links TRBV7-8 to TRBJ2-3, with D perhaps TRBD2 (6 bases). CDR1 is SGHVS and CDR2 is FQNEAQ in the germline V gene. There are 15 residues in the CDR3. Trimming pared 5 bases from V and 1 base from J, leaving 13 bases between. CDR3 sequence: CASSGGTGRTDTQYF. Here the CDR3 DNA reads TGTGCCAGCAGCGGTGGGACTGGGCGCACAGATACGCAGTATTTT.

The rearrangement uses TRBV27 and TRBJ1-6; D not resolved. The CDR3 is 16 residues long. The germline V and J ends were trimmed by 5 bases and 5 bases, with 16 bases remaining between them. Germline V lookup: CDR1 MNHEY, CDR2 SMNVEV (reference sequence). CDR3 DNA: TGTGCCAGCAGTCCCACCTTCGCGGGGAATAATTCACCCCTCCACTTT. Protein sequence: CASSPTFAGNNSPLHF.

This chain connects TRBV7-8 to TRBJ2-7, with D possibly matching TRBD2 (5 bases). The V gene lost 3 bases and the J gene lost 1 base, with 10 bases spanning the gap. The CDR3 is 14 residues long. Germline CDR1 is SGHVS and CDR2 is FQNEAQ. CDR3 amino acids: CASSFRGGSYEQYF. DNA for the CDR3: TGTGCCAGCAGCTTTCGGGGTGGATCCTACGAGCAGTACTTC.

The chain couples TRBV28 to TRBJ1-3; 7 nucleotides match TRBD1. CDR1 and CDR2 from the germline V gene are MDHEN and SYDVKM. The length of the CDR3 is 15 residues. V shed 6 bases and J 2 bases; nucleotides not matched to a gene: 7. The CDR3 region is CASSAGGLTGNTIYF. CDR3 DNA: TGTGCCAGCAGCGCAGGGGGTCTCACTGGAAACACCATATATTTT.

The V call is TRBV20-1, the J call TRBJ2-7; 8 nucleotides match TRBD1. Germline V gene data show CDR1 as DFQATT and CDR2 as SNEGSKA (reference sequence). The CDR3 is 10 amino acids. V was pared by 4 bases and J by 10 bases, with 3 bases of the junction left unmatched. In DNA, the CDR3 is TGCAGTGCTATGACAGGGGTTCAGTACTTC. It codes for CSAMTGVQYF.

V is TRBV28 and J is TRBJ2-7; 7 bases fit TRBD1. The V and J ends lost 1 base and 3 bases, in that order; junction bases with no gene match: 3. Germline V gives CDR1 MDHEN, CDR2 SYDVKM. The CDR3 runs 14 residues. CDR3 loop: CASSLSTGIYEQYF. The DNA of the CDR3 is TGTGCCAGCAGTTTATCGACAGGGATCTACGAGCAGTACTTC.

This clone was observed a single time. The CDR3 DNA reads as TGTGCCAGCAGCGTAGCTTCGGCTAGCGGATCCTACGAGCAGTACTTC. This encodes CASSVASASGSYEQYF. This chain connects TRBV9 to TRBJ2-7, with TRBD2 matching over 7 bases. With V trimmed by 0 bases and J by 1 base, 7 bases remained unmatched. Germline V gene sequence: CDR1 SGDLS, CDR2 YYNGEE. The CDR3 is 16 residues long.

The chain couples TRBV4-2 to TRBJ2-3, with 7 positions matching TRBD2. J was trimmed by 4 bases and V by 1 base; bases with no gene match: 5. The CDR3 loop spans 15 amino acids. CDR1 is LGHNA, CDR2 YNFKEQ, per germline. The CDR3 nucleotides are TGTGCCAGCAGCCAAGGGAGCACTAGCGCAGATACGCAGTATTTT. This sequence encodes CASSQGSTSADTQYF.

The J gene is TRBJ2-3, the V gene TRBV11-3, with D possibly being TRBD2 (5 bases). The length of the CDR3 is 15 residues. V lost 1 base and J 6 bases, leaving 14 bases between the germline ends. Germline V lookup: CDR1 SGHNT, CDR2 YENEEA. The CDR3 DNA reads as TGTGCCAGCAGCTTAGGTCCGCTAGCCCGCGATACGCAGTATTTT. This sequence encodes CASSLGPLARDTQYF.

The CDR3 DNA follows: TGTGCCAGCAGCAGGACAGGGGTTGGTGGCTACACCTTC. Encoded protein: CASSRTGVGGYTF. The chain couples TRBV6-5 to TRBJ1-2, with 9 bases fitting TRBD1. The CDR3 loop spans 13 amino acids. Germline lookup yields CDR1 MNHEY and CDR2 SVGAGI. The V segment lost 6 bases and the J segment 7 bases; nucleotides outside the gene matches: 6.

The genes are TRBV5-4 and TRBJ2-7; TRBD2 matches 12 bases. CDR1 is SGHNT, CDR2 YYREEE, per germline (reference sequence). Trimming at V came to 3 bases and at J to 7 bases, leaving 8 bases not matched to a gene. The CDR3 contains 15 residues. CDR3 sequence (DNA): TGTGCCAGCAGCTCCCGGACTAGCGGGGAAACGGAGCAGTACTTC. Protein: CASSSRTSGETEQYF.

This chain connects TRBV28 to TRBJ2-7, with 8 bases matching TRBD2. Per germline, CDR1 MDHEN and CDR2 SYDVKM. The CDR3 is made up of 15 amino acids. With 6 bases clipped from V and 1 base from J, the junction kept 8 bases outside the gene matches. CDR3 loop: CASSPGGGQSYEQYF. The DNA for the CDR3 is TGTGCCAGCAGCCCCGGCGGGGGGCAGTCCTACGAGCAGTACTTC.

The chain has TRBV28 and TRBJ1-3; a possible D gene is TRBD1 (5 bases). The V end lost 2 bases, the J end lost 6 bases, and 11 bases lay between the germline ends. The V gene's germline CDR1 is MDHEN and CDR2 SYDVKM. The CDR3 sequence is 14 residues long. The CDR3 here is CASSLRGRANTIYF. The CDR3 DNA is TGTGCCAGCAGTTTAAGAGGCAGGGCAAACACCATATATTTT.

Turning to this clone: Relative to the germline gene, one junction end is altered; a read error may explain this. The V call is TRBV28, the J call TRBJ2-1; 10 bases are shared with TRBD2. CDR1 is MDHEN and CDR2 is SYDVKM in the germline V gene. This CDR3 is built from 15 residues. In DNA form, the CDR3 reads TGTGCCAGCTTGGATAGCGGGAGGTCCTATAATGAGCAGTTCTTC. Translating it yields CASLDSGRSYNEQFF.

V is TRBV5-4 and J is TRBJ1-1; D unresolved. The CDR3 consists of 13 residues. Looked up from germline, CDR1 is SGHNT and CDR2 is YYREEE (reference sequence). The V end was cut by 0 bases, the J end by 7 bases, with 10 bases between. The CDR3 bases are TGTGCCAGCAGCTTGGTGGGCGGGAGTGAAGCTTTCTTT. Its protein is CASSLVGGSEAFF.

V is TRBV12-3 or TRBV12-4 and J is TRBJ2-1; a possible D gene is TRBD1 (5 bases). The CDR3 spans 13 residues. Trimming removed 6 bases at V and 5 bases at J, with 11 bases between. CDR3 sequence: CASSGTGNNEQFF. The CDR3 bases are TGTGCCAGCAGCGGAACAGGTAACAATGAGCAGTTCTTC.